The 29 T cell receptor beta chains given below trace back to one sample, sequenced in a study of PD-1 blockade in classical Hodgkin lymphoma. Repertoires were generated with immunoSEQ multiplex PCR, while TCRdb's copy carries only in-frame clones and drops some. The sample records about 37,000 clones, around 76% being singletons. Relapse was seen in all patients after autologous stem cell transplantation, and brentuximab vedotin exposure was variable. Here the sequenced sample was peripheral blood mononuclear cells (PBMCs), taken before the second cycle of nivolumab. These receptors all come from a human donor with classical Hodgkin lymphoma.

CDR3 bases: TGTGCCAGCAGCTTCCGCGGAGGCCCTCGAGAAAAGACCCAGTACTTC. It yields the protein CASSFRGGPREKTQYF. V gene TRBV7-3 combines with J gene TRBJ2-5, with D perhaps matching TRBD2 (5 bases). Germline CDR1 is SGHTA and CDR2 is FQGTGA. The length of the CDR3 is 16 residues. V lost 3 bases, J lost 6 bases, and 20 bases lay in between. Full variable domain (rest looked up from reference TRBV7-3 and TRBJ2-5): GAGVSQTPSNKVTEKGKYVELRCDPISGHTALYWYRQSLGQGPEFLIYFQGTGAADDSGLPNDRFFAVRPEGSVSTLKIQRTERGDSAVYLCASSFRGGPREKTQYFGPGTRLLVL.

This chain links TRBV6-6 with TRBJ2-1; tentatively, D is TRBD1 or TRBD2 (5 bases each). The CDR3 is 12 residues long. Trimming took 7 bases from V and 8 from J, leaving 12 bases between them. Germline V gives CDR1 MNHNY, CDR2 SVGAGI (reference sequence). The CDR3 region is CASKGLGDEQFF. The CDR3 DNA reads TGTGCCAGCAAGGGGCTGGGAGATGAGCAGTTCTTC.

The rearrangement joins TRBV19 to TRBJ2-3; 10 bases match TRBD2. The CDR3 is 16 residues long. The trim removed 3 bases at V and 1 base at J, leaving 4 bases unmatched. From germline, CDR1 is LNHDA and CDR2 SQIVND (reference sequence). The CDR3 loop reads CASSIGLAGGTDTQYF. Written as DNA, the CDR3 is TGTGCCAGTAGTATCGGGCTAGCGGGGGGCACAGATACGCAGTATTTT. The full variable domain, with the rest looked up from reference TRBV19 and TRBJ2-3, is DGGITQSPKYLFRKEGQNVTLSCEQNLNHDAMYWYRQDPGQGLRLIYYSQIVNDFQKGDIAEGYSVSREKKESFPLTVTSAQKNPTAFYLCASSIGLAGGTDTQYFGPGTRLTVL.

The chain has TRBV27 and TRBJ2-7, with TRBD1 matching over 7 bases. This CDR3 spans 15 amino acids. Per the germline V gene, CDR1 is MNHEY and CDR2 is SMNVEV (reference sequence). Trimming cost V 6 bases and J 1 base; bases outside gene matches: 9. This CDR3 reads CASRSGTVSSYEQYF. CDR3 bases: TGTGCCAGCAGAAGTGGGACAGTATCTTCCTACGAGCAGTACTTC.

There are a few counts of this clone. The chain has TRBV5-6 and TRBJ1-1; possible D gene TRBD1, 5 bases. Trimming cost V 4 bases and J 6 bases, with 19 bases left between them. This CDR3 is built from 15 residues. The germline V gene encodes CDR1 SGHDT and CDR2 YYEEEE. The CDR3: CASSTYRQSFAEAFF. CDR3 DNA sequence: TGTGCCAGCAGCACCTACCGACAGAGCTTCGCTGAAGCTTTCTTT.

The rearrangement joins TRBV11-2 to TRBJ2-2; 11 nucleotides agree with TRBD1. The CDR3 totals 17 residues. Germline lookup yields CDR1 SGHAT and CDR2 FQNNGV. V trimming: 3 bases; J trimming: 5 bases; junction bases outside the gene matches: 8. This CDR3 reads CASSFPGQGGLTGELFF. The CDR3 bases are TGTGCCAGCAGCTTTCCGGGACAGGGGGGCCTTACCGGGGAGCTGTTTTTT. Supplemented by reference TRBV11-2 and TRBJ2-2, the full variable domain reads EAGVAQSPRYKIIEKRQSVAFWCNPISGHATLYWYQQILGQGPKLLIQFQNNGVVDDSQLPKDRFSAERLKGVDSTLKIQPAKLEDSAVYLCASSFPGQGGLTGELFFGEGSRLTVL.

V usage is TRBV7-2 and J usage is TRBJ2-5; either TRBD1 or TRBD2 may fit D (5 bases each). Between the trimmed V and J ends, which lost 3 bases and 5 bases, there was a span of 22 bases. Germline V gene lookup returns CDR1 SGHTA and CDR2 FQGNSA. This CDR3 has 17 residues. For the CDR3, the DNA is TGTGCCAGCAGCTTCGTTACCGGGACCGAGATCAGGGAGACCCAGTACTTC. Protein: CASSFVTGTEIRETQYF.

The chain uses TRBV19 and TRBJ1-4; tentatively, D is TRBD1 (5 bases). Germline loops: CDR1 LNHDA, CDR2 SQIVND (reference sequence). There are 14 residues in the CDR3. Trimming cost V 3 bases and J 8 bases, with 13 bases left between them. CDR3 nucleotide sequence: TGTGCCAGTAGTATTCAATCGGGGCGCGAAAAACTGTTTTTT. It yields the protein CASSIQSGREKLFF.

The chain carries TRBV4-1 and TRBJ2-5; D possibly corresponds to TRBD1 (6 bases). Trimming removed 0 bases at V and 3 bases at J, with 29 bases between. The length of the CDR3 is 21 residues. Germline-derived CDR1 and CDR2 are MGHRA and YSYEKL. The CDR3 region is CASSQDEGWATGLGYEETQYF. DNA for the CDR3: TGCGCCAGCAGCCAAGATGAGGGGTGGGCCACAGGGCTCGGGTATGAAGAGACCCAGTACTTC.

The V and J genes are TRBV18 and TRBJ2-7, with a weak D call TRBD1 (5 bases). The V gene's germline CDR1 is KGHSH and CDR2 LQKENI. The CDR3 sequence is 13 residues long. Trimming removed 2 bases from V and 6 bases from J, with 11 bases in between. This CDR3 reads CASSPYTGTEQYF. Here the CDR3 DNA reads TGTGCCAGCTCACCATACACAGGAACCGAGCAGTACTTC.

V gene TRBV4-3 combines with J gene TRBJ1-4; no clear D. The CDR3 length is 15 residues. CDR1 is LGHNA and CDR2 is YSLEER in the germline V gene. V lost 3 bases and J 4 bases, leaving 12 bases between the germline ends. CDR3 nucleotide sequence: TGCGCCAGCAGCCATACTGGACGATTTAATGAAAAACTGTTTTTT. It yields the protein CASSHTGRFNEKLFF.

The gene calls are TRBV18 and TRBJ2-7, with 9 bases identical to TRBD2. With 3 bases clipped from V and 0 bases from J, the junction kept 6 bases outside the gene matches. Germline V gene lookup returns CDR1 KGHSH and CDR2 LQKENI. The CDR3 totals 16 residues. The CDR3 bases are TGTGCCAGCTCACCGGGCGGGGGGGGTCCCTCCTACGAGCAGTACTTC. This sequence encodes CASSPGGGGPSYEQYF. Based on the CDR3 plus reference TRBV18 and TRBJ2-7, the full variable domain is NAGVMQNPRHLVRRRGQEARLRCSPMKGHSHVYWYRQLPEEGLKFMVYLQKENIIDESGMPKERFSAEFPKEGPSILRIQQVVRGDSAAYFCASSPGGGGPSYEQYFGPGTRLTVT.

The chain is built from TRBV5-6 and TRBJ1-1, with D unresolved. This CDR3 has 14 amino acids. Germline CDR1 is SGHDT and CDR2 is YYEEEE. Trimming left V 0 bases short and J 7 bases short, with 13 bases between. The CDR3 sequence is CASSLGRPGGEAFF. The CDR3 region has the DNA TGTGCCAGCAGCTTGGGCAGGCCAGGCGGTGAAGCTTTCTTT.

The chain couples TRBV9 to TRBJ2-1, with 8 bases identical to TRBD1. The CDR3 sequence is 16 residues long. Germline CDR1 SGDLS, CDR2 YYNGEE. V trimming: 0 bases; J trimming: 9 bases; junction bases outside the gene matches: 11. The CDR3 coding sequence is TGTGCCAGCAGCGTAGGAGGAGGACAGGGTGTTTTTGAGCAGTTCTTC. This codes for CASSVGGGQGVFEQFF.

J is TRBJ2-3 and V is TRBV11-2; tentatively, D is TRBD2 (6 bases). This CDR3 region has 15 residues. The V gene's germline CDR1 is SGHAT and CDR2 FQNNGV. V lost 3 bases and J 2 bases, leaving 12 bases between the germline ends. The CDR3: CASSFRGLFTDTQYF. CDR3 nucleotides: TGTGCCAGCAGCTTTAGGGGACTCTTCACAGATACGCAGTATTTT.

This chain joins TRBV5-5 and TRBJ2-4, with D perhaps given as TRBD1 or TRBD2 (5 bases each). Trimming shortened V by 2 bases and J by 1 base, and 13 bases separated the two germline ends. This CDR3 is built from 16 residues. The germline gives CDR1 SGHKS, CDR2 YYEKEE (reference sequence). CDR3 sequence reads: CASSLFEGLAKNIQYF. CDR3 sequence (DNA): TGTGCCAGCAGCTTATTTGAGGGGTTGGCCAAAAACATTCAGTACTTC.

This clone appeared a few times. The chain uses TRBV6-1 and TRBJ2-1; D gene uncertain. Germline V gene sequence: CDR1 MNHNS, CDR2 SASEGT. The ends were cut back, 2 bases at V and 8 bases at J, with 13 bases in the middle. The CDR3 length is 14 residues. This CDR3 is CASSELPTTDEQFF. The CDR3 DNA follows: TGTGCCAGCAGTGAACTCCCTACTACGGATGAGCAGTTCTTC.

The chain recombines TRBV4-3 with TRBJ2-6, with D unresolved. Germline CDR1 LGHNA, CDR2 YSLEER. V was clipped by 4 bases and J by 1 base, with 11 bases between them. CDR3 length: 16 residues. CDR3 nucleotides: TGCGCCAGCAGCCCCTCCGCCGAATCTGGGGCCAACGTCCTGACTTTC. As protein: CASSPSAESGANVLTF.

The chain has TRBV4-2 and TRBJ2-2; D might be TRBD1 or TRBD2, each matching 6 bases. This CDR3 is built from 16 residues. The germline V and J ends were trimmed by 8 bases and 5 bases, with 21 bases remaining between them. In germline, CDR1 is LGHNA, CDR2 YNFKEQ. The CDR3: CASEPLWGAGTGELFF. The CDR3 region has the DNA TGTGCCAGCGAGCCCCTTTGGGGGGCGGGGACCGGGGAGCTGTTTTTT.

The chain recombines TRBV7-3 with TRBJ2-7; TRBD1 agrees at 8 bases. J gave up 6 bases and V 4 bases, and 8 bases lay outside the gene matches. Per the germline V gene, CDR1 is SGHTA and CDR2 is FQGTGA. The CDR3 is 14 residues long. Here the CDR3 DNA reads TGTGCCAGCAGCTCGTCGACAGGGGCGGGCGAGCAGTACTTC. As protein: CASSSSTGAGEQYF.

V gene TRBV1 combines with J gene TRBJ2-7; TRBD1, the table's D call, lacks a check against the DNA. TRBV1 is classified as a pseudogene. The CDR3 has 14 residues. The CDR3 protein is CTSSPKDSSYEQYF. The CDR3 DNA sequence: TGCACCAGCAGCCCCAAGGACAGCTCCTACGAGCAGTACTTC.

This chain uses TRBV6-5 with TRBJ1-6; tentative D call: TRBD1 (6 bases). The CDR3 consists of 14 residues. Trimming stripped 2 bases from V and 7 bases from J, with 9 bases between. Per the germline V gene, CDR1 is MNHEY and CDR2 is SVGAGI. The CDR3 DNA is TGTGCCAGCAGTTACAGGACAGAAAATTCACCCCTCCACTTT. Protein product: CASSYRTENSPLHF.

CDR3 region: CASRQVSNTGELFF. The DNA for the CDR3 is TGTGCCAGCCGACAGGTGTCGAACACCGGGGAGCTGTTTTTT. The J gene is TRBJ2-2, the V gene TRBV19; possibly TRBD1 for D (6 bases). The germline V gene encodes CDR1 LNHDA and CDR2 SQIVND (reference sequence). The CDR3 runs to 14 residues. Between the trimmed V and J ends, which lost 9 bases and 0 bases, there was a span of 11 bases.

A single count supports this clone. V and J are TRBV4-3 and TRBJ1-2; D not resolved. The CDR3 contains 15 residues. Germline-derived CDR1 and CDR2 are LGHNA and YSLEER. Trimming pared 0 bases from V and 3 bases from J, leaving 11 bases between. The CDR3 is CASSQDVSGHYGYTF. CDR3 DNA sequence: TGCGCCAGCAGCCAAGATGTTTCCGGGCACTATGGCTACACCTTC.

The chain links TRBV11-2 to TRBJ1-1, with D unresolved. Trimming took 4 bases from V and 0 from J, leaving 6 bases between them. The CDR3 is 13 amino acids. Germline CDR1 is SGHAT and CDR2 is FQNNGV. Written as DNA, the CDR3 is TGTGCCAGCAGCTCGGATATGAACACTGAAGCTTTCTTT. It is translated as CASSSDMNTEAFF.

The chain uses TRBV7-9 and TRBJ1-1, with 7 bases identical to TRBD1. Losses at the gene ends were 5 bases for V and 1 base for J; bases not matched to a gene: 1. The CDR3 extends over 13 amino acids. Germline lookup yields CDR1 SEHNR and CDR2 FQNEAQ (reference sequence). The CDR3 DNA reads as TGTGCCAGCAGCGGACAGGAGAACACTGAAGCTTTCTTT. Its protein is CASSGQENTEAFF.

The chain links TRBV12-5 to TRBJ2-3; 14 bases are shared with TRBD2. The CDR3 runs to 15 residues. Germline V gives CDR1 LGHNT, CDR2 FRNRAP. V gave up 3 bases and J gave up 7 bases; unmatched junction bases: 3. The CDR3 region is CASGFGTSGGNTQYF. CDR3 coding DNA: TGTGCTAGTGGTTTCGGGACTAGCGGGGGAAATACGCAGTATTTT. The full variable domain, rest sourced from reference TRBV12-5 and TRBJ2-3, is DARVTQTPRHKVTEMGQEVTMRCQPILGHNTVFWYRQTMMQGLELLAYFRNRAPLDDSGMPKDRFSAEMPDATLATLKIQPSEPRDSAVYFCASGFGTSGGNTQYFGPGTRLTVL.

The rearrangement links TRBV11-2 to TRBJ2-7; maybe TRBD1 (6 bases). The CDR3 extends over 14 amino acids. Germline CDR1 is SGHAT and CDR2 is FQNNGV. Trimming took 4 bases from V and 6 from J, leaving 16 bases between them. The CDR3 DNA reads TGTGCCAGCAGCTCAGTAGACAGGCGGGTCGAGCAGTACTTC. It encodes CASSSVDRRVEQYF.

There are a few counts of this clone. The CDR3 sequence is CASSLKAGEHYEQYF. The DNA of the CDR3 is TGTGCCAGCAGCTTAAAAGCGGGGGAACACTACGAGCAGTACTTC. The chain employs TRBV7-2 and TRBJ2-7; 8 bases are shared with TRBD2. With 2 bases clipped from V and 3 bases from J, the junction kept 6 bases outside the gene matches. Germline assignment: CDR1 SGHTA and CDR2 FQGNSA. This CDR3 spans 15 amino acids.